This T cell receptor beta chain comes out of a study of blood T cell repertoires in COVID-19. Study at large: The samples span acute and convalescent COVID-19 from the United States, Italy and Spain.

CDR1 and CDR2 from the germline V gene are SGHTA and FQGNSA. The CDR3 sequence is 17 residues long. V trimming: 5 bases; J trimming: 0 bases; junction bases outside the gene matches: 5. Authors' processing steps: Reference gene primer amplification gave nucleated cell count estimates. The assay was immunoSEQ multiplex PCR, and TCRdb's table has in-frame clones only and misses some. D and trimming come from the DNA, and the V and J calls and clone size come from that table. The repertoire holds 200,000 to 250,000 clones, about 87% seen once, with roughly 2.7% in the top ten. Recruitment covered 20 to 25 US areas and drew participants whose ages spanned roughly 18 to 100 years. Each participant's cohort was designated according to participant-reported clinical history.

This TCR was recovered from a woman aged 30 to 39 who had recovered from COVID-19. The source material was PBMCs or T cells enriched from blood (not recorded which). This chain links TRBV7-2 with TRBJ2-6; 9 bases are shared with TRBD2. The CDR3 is CASSQSGGLSGANVLTF. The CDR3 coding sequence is TGTGCCAGCAGCCAAAGCGGGGGGCTCTCTGGGGCCAACGTCCTGACTTTC.